This T cell receptor (beta chain) emerged from a study of blood T cell repertoires in COVID-19. For the study at large: T cells, B-cell-depleted T cells, or PBMCs supplied cDNA or gDNA.

CDR3 length equals 16 residues. From germline, CDR1 is DFQATT and CDR2 SNEGSKA (reference sequence). Trimming removed 3 bases from V and 4 bases from J; junction bases left unmatched: 10. Profiling relied on immunoSEQ multiplex PCR, and the TCRdb table lists in-frame clones only, not all of them. The sample yields 200,000 to 250,000 clones, around 90% seen once. Participants reported their clinical history, and cohort assignment relied on those reports. Participants classified as exposed had met a COVID-19 case within 2 weeks before study entry. This clone was detected once. The origin of this receptor is a man in his forties or fifties who had been exposed to COVID-19. The V and J genes are TRBV20-1 and TRBJ2-3; 10 bases line up with TRBD2. Sequenced: PBMCs or T cells enriched from blood (not recorded which). CDR3 sequence reads: CSASLLAGESPDTQYF. The CDR3 region has the DNA TGCAGTGCTAGTCTGCTAGCGGGAGAATCCCCAGATACGCAGTATTTT.